A single sample gave rise to the 14 T cell receptor beta chains below, sequenced in a study of response to subunit inactivated influenza vaccine. TCRdb independently ran MiXCR on the RT-PCR reads; one entry per CDR3 protein. Found here are hundreds of thousands of distinct CDR3 sequences, around 15% of them singletons; the top ten hold 7.5% to 9%. The sequences come from PBMCs from blood, collected less than 15 days before vaccination. These receptors originate from a man aged 50-60 years who received an inactivated influenza vaccine.

This sequence joins TRBV7-6 and TRBJ2-3; 10 nucleotides match TRBD1. The CDR3 has 16 amino acids. Germline V lookup: CDR1 SGHVS, CDR2 FNYEAQ. The V gene end was trimmed by 0 bases and the J gene end by 4 bases; junction bases not matched to a gene: 4. The CDR3 is CASSLAHGQGADTQYF. The CDR3 coding sequence is TGTGCCAGCAGCTTAGCGCATGGACAGGGGGCAGATACGCAGTATTTT.

This clonotype was counted many times. The chain employs TRBV5-6 and TRBJ1-1; D is unresolved. The germline CDR1 and CDR2 sequences are SGHDT and YYEEEE. The CDR3 covers 16 residues. V shed 0 bases and J shed 1 base, with 13 bases lying between them. The CDR3: CASSLGFLEANTEAFF. The DNA of the CDR3 is TGTGCCAGCAGCTTGGGGTTCTTGGAGGCGAACACTGAAGCTTTCTTT.

This clonotype showed up many times. The V gene is TRBV7-2, the J gene TRBJ1-3; D not resolved. Germline values: CDR1 SGHTA, CDR2 FQGNSA. Deletions cut 4 bases from V and 0 bases from J, with 4 bases between. The CDR3 has 13 residues. The CDR3 protein is CASSSTSGNTIYF. CDR3 in DNA: TGTGCCAGCAGCTCAACCTCTGGAAACACCATATATTTT.

Only a few counts were recorded for this clonotype. The chain links TRBV10-3 to TRBJ2-7, with 9 bases that match TRBD2. The CDR3 covers 14 residues. With V trimmed by 3 bases and J by 3 bases, 3 bases remained unmatched. Germline CDR1 reads ENHRY; CDR2 reads SYGVKD. This CDR3 reads CAISDLAGIYEQYF. The CDR3 DNA is TGTGCCATCAGTGACCTAGCGGGAATCTACGAGCAGTACTTC.

This clonotype has a single count. V and J are TRBV3-1 and TRBJ2-7; D is tentatively TRBD1 or TRBD2 (5 bases each). This CDR3 spans 15 amino acids. Looked up from germline, CDR1 is LGHDT and CDR2 is YNNKEL (reference sequence). V lost 1 base and J lost 6, with 16 bases in between. The DNA for the CDR3 is TGTGCCAGCAGCCAAGCTCGCAACCGGGGCGTCGAGCAGTACTTC. Amino acid sequence: CASSQARNRGVEQYF.

This chain uses TRBV6-2 or TRBV6-3 with TRBJ1-1; D uncertain. CDR3 length equals 13 residues. Deletions cut 5 bases from V and 4 bases from J, with 11 bases between. In germline, CDR1 is MNHEY, CDR2 SVGEGT. The CDR3 DNA is TGTGCCAGCAGTCTCCTAGATTTCACTGAAGCTTTCTTT. Protein product: CASSLLDFTEAFF.

A few counts support this clonotype. The rearrangement joins TRBV4-2 to TRBJ1-1; D gene uncertain. CDR3 length: 15 amino acids. V was shortened by 0 bases and J by 0 bases, with 8 bases between the two germline ends. Germline lookup yields CDR1 LGHNA and CDR2 YNFKEQ. CDR3: CASSQDARMNTEAFF. DNA for the CDR3: TGTGCCAGCAGCCAAGATGCCCGCATGAACACTGAAGCTTTCTTT.

The chain links TRBV28 to TRBJ2-1, with 8 bases lining up with TRBD2. The CDR3 totals 16 residues. Losses at the gene ends were 7 bases for V and 0 bases for J; bases not matched to a gene: 8. Germline V lookup: CDR1 MDHEN, CDR2 SYDVKM. DNA of the CDR3: TGTGCCAGCACTCCAAATCGGGGGGGCTCCTACAATGAGCAGTTCTTC. It specifies CASTPNRGGSYNEQFF.

There are a few counts of this clonotype. The rearrangement joins TRBV3-1 to TRBJ2-2; a weak D match, TRBD1 (5 bases). This CDR3 contains 14 residues. V was cut by 3 bases and J by 5 bases, with 10 bases left in between. Germline V gene data show CDR1 as LGHDT and CDR2 as YNNKEL (reference sequence). For the CDR3, the DNA is TGTGCCAGCAGCCAGAGCAGGGTAACCGGGGAGCTGTTTTTT. Amino acids: CASSQSRVTGELFF.

There are many counts of this clonotype. The J gene is TRBJ2-7, the V gene TRBV7-6; maybe TRBD1 (5 bases). This CDR3 has 15 residues. Germline CDR1 reads SGHVS; CDR2 reads FNYEAQ. V shed 0 bases and J shed 4 bases, with 13 bases lying between them. CDR3: CASSLAFGARYEQYF. The CDR3 nucleotides are TGTGCCAGCAGCTTAGCGTTTGGGGCGCGGTACGAGCAGTACTTC.

The rearrangement uses TRBV19 and TRBJ2-1; D unclear. The CDR3 consists of 13 residues. The germline CDR1 and CDR2 sequences are LNHDA and SQIVND (reference sequence). The V end was cut by 4 bases, the J end by 10 bases, with 14 bases between. CDR3 region: CASSRLGSSEQFF. The CDR3 DNA reads TGTGCCAGTAGTAGGCTCGGCTCCAGCGAGCAGTTCTTC.

The chain carries TRBV12-3 or TRBV12-4 and TRBJ2-1; 16 bases fit TRBD2. Unmatched junction bases numbered 14, after V lost 11 bases and J lost 1 base. CDR3 length: 19 amino acids. The CDR3 sequence is CAFSSGTSGRARSYNEQFF. In DNA, the CDR3 is TGTGCCTTCAGTTCAGGGACTAGCGGGAGGGCCAGGTCCTACAATGAGCAGTTCTTC.

This clonotype was picked up a small number of times. V is TRBV28 and J is TRBJ2-7, with 9 positions matching TRBD1. V gave up 5 bases and J gave up 2 bases; unmatched junction bases: 7. In germline, CDR1 is MDHEN, CDR2 SYDVKM. The CDR3 loop spans 15 amino acids. This CDR3 reads CASSRGDRATYEQYF. The CDR3 DNA follows: TGTGCCAGCAGTCGCGGGGACAGGGCTACCTACGAGCAGTACTTC.

This rearrangement joins TRBV4-2 to TRBJ2-3; the D is unclear. V gave up 2 bases and J gave up 7 bases, with 22 bases separating them. Germline lookup yields CDR1 LGHNA and CDR2 YNFKEQ. The CDR3 is made up of 17 amino acids. For the CDR3, the DNA is TGTGCCAGCAGCCAAAGGAACCGTCCCATGGGAATCAATACGCAGTATTTT. Its protein is CASSQRNRPMGINTQYF.